The 32 T cell receptor beta chains given below trace back to one sample, sequenced in a study of CD8 T cells in ankylosing spondylitis. Via MiXCR, TCRdb re-called the 5' RACE reads, giving one row per CDR3 protein. The repertoire includes under 170,000 distinct CDR3 sequences, around 45% of them detected once, and approximately 14% sits in the top ten. The sequenced sample was synovial fluid, either unsorted or a sorted T cell fraction (not recorded which). These receptors were obtained from a male donor with ankylosing spondylitis.

The chain carries TRBV11-3 and TRBJ2-1; 8 bases fit TRBD2. Germline V gene data show CDR1 as SGHNT and CDR2 as YENEEA. The CDR3 length is 16 residues. V trimming: 5 bases; J trimming: 6 bases; junction bases outside the gene matches: 12. The CDR3 loop reads CASSPRAAGVGNEQFF. CDR3 nucleotides: TGTGCCAGCAGCCCCCGAGCAGCGGGGGTCGGCAATGAGCAGTTCTTC.

The chain has TRBV7-8 and TRBJ1-6, with unresolved D. The CDR3 consists of 13 residues. The V gene lost 7 bases and the J gene lost 8 bases, with 12 bases spanning the gap. Per germline, CDR1 SGHVS and CDR2 FQNEAQ. The CDR3 protein is CASNYHWDSPLHF. The CDR3 DNA reads as TGTGCCAGCAACTACCACTGGGATTCACCCCTCCACTTT.

The chain combines TRBV10-3 with TRBJ1-2; D is perhaps TRBD1 (5 bases). The CDR3 has 13 residues. Germline values: CDR1 ENHRY, CDR2 SYGVKD. Trimming stripped 3 bases from V and 4 bases from J, with 9 bases between. CDR3 nucleotide sequence: TGTGCCATCAGTGAAGGGGAACCCTATGGCTACACCTTC. Translated, it gives CAISEGEPYGYTF.

The chain recombines TRBV7-8 with TRBJ1-5; no reliable D call. Trimming removed 1 base from V and 0 bases from J, with 10 bases in between. The CDR3 loop spans 16 amino acids. Germline V gene sequence: CDR1 SGHVS, CDR2 FQNEAQ. CDR3 loop: CASSLDGKHSNQPQHF. DNA of the CDR3: TGTGCCAGCAGCTTAGATGGCAAGCATAGCAATCAGCCCCAGCATTTT.

The gene calls are TRBV16 and TRBJ2-7; no reliable D call. Trimming removed 0 bases from V and 8 bases from J, with 5 bases in between. The germline V gene encodes CDR1 KGHSY and CDR2 FQNENV. The CDR3 length is 11 residues. CDR3 protein: CASSQSVQQYF. The CDR3, as DNA: TGTGCCAGCAGCCAATCTGTACAGCAGTACTTC.

This chain connects TRBV15 to TRBJ2-7; D is possibly TRBD1 (7 bases). Trimming took off 5 bases at V and 4 bases at J, with 9 bases between the two ends. The CDR3 has 12 residues. Per the germline V gene, CDR1 is LNHNV and CDR2 is YYDKDF (reference sequence). The DNA for the CDR3 is TGTGCCACCAGCCCAGGGGGGTACGAGCAGTACTTC. Its translation: CATSPGGYEQYF.

This clonotype has a handful of counts. The V and J genes are TRBV7-7 and TRBJ1-2, with D possibly matching TRBD1 (6 bases). The CDR3 runs 19 residues. CDR1 is SSHAT and CDR2 is FNYEAQ in the germline V gene (reference sequence). Trimming pared 5 bases from V and 4 bases from J, leaving 29 bases between. The CDR3 is CASSPTDRTYSGDFYGYTF. For the CDR3, the DNA is TGTGCCAGCAGCCCGACCGACAGGACCTATAGCGGGGATTTCTATGGCTACACCTTC.

This clonotype was observed a single time. The chain recombines TRBV15 with TRBJ1-5, with a tentative D call TRBD1 (6 bases). V dropped 0 bases and J dropped 0 bases, with 12 bases sitting between them. From germline, CDR1 is LNHNV and CDR2 YYDKDF (reference sequence). There are 17 residues in the CDR3. The chain's CDR3 is CATSRDRDIVSNQPQHF. CDR3 sequence (DNA): TGTGCCACCAGCAGAGATAGGGACATAGTTAGCAATCAGCCCCAGCATTTT. Complete variable domain (other parts from reference TRBV15 and TRBJ1-5): DAMVIQNPRYQVTQFGKPVTLSCSQTLNHNVMYWYQQKSSQAPKLLFHYYDKDFNNEADTPDNFQSRRPNTSFCFLDIRSPGLGDTAMYLCATSRDRDIVSNQPQHFGDGTRLSIL.

The chain couples TRBV28 to TRBJ2-5; D gene ambiguous. CDR3 length: 19 residues. Between the trimmed V and J ends, which lost 5 bases and 2 bases, there was a span of 27 bases. Germline CDR1 and CDR2: MDHEN and SYDVKM. This CDR3 reads CASSPPISYVQINQETQYF. The DNA of the CDR3 is TGTGCCAGCAGTCCCCCGATCTCGTATGTGCAAATAAATCAAGAGACCCAGTACTTC. Full variable domain (remainder filled in from reference TRBV28 and TRBJ2-5): DVKVTQSSRYLVKRTGEKVFLECVQDMDHENMFWYRQDPGLGLRLIYFSYDVKMKEKGDIPEGYSVSREKKERFSLILESASTNQTSMYLCASSPPISYVQINQETQYFGPGTRLLVL.

DNA for the CDR3: TGTGCCAGCAGTCCCCAGACTAGCATACCCACAGATACGCAGTATTTT. As protein: CASSPQTSIPTDTQYF. This chain connects TRBV6-1 to TRBJ2-3, with 7 positions matching TRBD2. The V and J ends lost 5 bases and 2 bases, in that order; junction bases with no gene match: 10. The germline gives CDR1 MNHNS, CDR2 SASEGT. CDR3 length: 16 amino acids.

This clonotype was observed a handful of times. The V call is TRBV11-1, the J call TRBJ2-7, with TRBD2 identical over 7 bases. The germline V gene has CDR1 SGHAT and CDR2 FQDESV (reference sequence). V was clipped by 2 bases and J by 4 bases; unmatched bases: 23. The length of the CDR3 is 20 residues. The CDR3 here is CASSLYPRGARGLAAYEQYF. CDR3 DNA: TGTGCCAGCAGCTTATATCCTCGCGGGGCGCGGGGCCTAGCGGCGTACGAGCAGTACTTC.

J is TRBJ1-5 and V is TRBV28; no definite D call. From germline, CDR1 is MDHEN and CDR2 SYDVKM. Trimming shortened V by 6 bases and J by 1 base, and 7 bases separated the two germline ends. The CDR3 consists of 13 residues. CDR3 protein: CASRVSSNQPQHF. CDR3 nucleotides: TGTGCCAGCAGGGTATCGAGCAATCAGCCCCAGCATTTT.

This clonotype occurred once. CDR3 bases: TGTGCCAGCAGTTTATTTCGACAGGGGGAAGAACTGGCGGCGGACACTGAAGCTTTCTTT. This codes for CASSLFRQGEELAADTEAFF. This rearrangement joins TRBV12-3 or TRBV12-4 to TRBJ1-1; 9 bases agree with TRBD1. J lost 3 bases, V lost 2 bases, and 19 bases had no gene match. The CDR3 has 20 residues.

V and J are TRBV12-3 or TRBV12-4 and TRBJ2-7; 12 bases fit TRBD1. V shed 3 bases and J 2 bases; nucleotides not matched to a gene: 2. The CDR3 has 15 amino acids. In nucleotides, the CDR3 is TGTGCCAGCAGTTTCGGGACAGGGGGCGCCTACGAGCAGTACTTC. This codes for CASSFGTGGAYEQYF.

This clonotype was picked up a small number of times. The chain employs TRBV5-1 and TRBJ1-1; D ambiguous. Trimming took 0 bases from V and 4 from J, leaving 13 bases between them. The CDR3 runs 15 residues. Germline assignment: CDR1 SGHRS and CDR2 YFSETQ. CDR3: CASSLALRECTEAFF. CDR3 nucleotides: TGCGCCAGCAGCTTGGCTCTCCGTGAATGCACTGAAGCTTTCTTT.

V gene TRBV3-1 combines with J gene TRBJ2-3; D assignment may be TRBD1 or TRBD2 (5 bases each). The CDR3 is made up of 15 amino acids. CDR1 LGHDT and CDR2 YNNKEL come from the germline V gene (reference sequence). The V and J ends lost 5 bases and 4 bases respectively, with 16 bases between them. The CDR3 sequence is CASSCAHRGPDTQYF. The DNA for the CDR3 is TGTGCCAGCAGCTGCGCCCATCGGGGCCCAGATACGCAGTATTTT.

The chain uses TRBV4-1 and TRBJ2-6; D gene ambiguous. CDR3 length equals 18 residues. Trimming shortened V by 2 bases and J by 0 bases, and 14 bases separated the two germline ends. Germline V CDR1 and CDR2: MGHRA, YSYEKL. The DNA for the CDR3 is TGCGCCAGCAGCCAATTCGACCGATACATCTCTGGGGCCAACGTCCTGACTTTC. As protein: CASSQFDRYISGANVLTF.

The chain carries TRBV3-1 and TRBJ1-1, with unresolved D. Germline V CDR1 and CDR2: LGHDT, YNNKEL (reference sequence). V shed 0 bases and J shed 0 bases, with 17 bases lying between them. This CDR3 is 18 amino acids long. CDR3 nucleotide sequence: TGTGCCAGCAGCCAAGAGCCTAAGGGCTGGCTCATGAACACTGAAGCTTTCTTT. It specifies CASSQEPKGWLMNTEAFF.

CDR3 residues: CASSGGRQETQYF. The CDR3 nucleotides read TGTGCCAGCAGCGGGGGGAGGCAAGAGACCCAGTACTTC. The chain recombines TRBV13 with TRBJ2-5; D perhaps matches TRBD2 (6 bases). V was clipped by 5 bases and J by 2 bases, with 9 bases between them. Germline V CDR1 and CDR2: PRHDT, FYEKMQ (reference sequence). The CDR3 runs 13 residues.

The chain carries TRBV7-8 and TRBJ1-5; unclear D gene. The CDR3 covers 17 residues. Germline V gene data show CDR1 as SGHVS and CDR2 as FQNEAQ. The ends were cut back, 1 base at V and 2 bases at J, with 15 bases in the middle. The chain's CDR3 is CASSLEELIRGNQPQHF. The CDR3 DNA sequence: TGTGCCAGCAGCTTAGAAGAACTGATTCGCGGCAATCAGCCCCAGCATTTT. Combining the CDR3 with reference TRBV7-8 and TRBJ1-5 gives the whole variable domain GAGVSQSPRYKVAKRGQDVALRCDPISGHVSLFWYQQALGQGPEFLTYFQNEAQLDKSGLPSDRFFAERPEGSVSTLKIQRTQQEDSAVYLCASSLEELIRGNQPQHFGDGTRLSIL.

The gene calls are TRBV12-3 or TRBV12-4 and TRBJ1-2; D is unclear. The CDR3 is made up of 12 amino acids. The V and J ends lost 6 bases and 4 bases respectively, with 9 bases between them. The DNA for the CDR3 is TGTGCCAGCAGCAGCAGGTTCTATGGCTACACCTTC. It yields the protein CASSSRFYGYTF.

The CDR3 is CASSYPEGKGSYEQYF. The CDR3 DNA reads TGTGCCAGCAGTTACCCGGAGGGGAAGGGGTCCTACGAGCAGTACTTC. J is TRBJ2-7 and V is TRBV6-2 or TRBV6-3; a weak D match, TRBD2 (6 bases). The V end lost 2 bases, the J end lost 1 base, and 15 bases lay between the germline ends. The CDR3 is 16 amino acids. CDR1 and CDR2 (germline): MNHEY, SVGEGT.

This clonotype was counted at least ten times. This rearrangement joins TRBV10-3 to TRBJ2-5, with 9 positions matching TRBD2. J lost 5 bases, V lost 6 bases, and 10 bases had no gene match. The CDR3 length is 15 residues. Looked up from germline, CDR1 is ENHRY and CDR2 is SYGVKD. CDR3 sequence: CAISHPGTSRETQYF. CDR3 coding DNA: TGTGCCATCAGCCACCCCGGGACTAGCAGGGAGACCCAGTACTTC.

The genes are TRBV27 and TRBJ2-7; D call uncertain. The CDR3 consists of 11 residues. In germline, CDR1 is MNHEY, CDR2 SMNVEV (reference sequence). V shed 3 bases and J shed 5 bases, with 5 bases lying between them. Here the CDR3 reads CASSFINEQYF. CDR3 sequence (DNA): TGTGCCAGCAGTTTCATCAACGAGCAGTACTTC.

Only a few counts were recorded for this clonotype. The chain recombines TRBV28 with TRBJ1-5; D possibly corresponds to TRBD1 (5 bases). Germline V gives CDR1 MDHEN, CDR2 SYDVKM. This CDR3 spans 16 amino acids. Trimming removed 6 bases from V and 4 bases from J, with 19 bases in between. The CDR3 DNA reads as TGTGCCAGCAGACATGAGAGAGGGGCGAGGAATCAGCCCCAGCATTTT. It codes for CASRHERGARNQPQHF. Based on the CDR3 plus reference TRBV28 and TRBJ1-5, the full variable domain is DVKVTQSSRYLVKRTGEKVFLECVQDMDHENMFWYRQDPGLGLRLIYFSYDVKMKEKGDIPEGYSVSREKKERFSLILESASTNQTSMYLCASRHERGARNQPQHFGDGTRLSIL.

The V call is TRBV12-3 or TRBV12-4, the J call TRBJ2-3; possibly TRBD2 for D (5 bases). This CDR3 contains 13 residues. Trimming removed 6 bases at V and 0 bases at J, with 7 bases between. This chain's CDR3 is CASREESTDTQYF. Here the CDR3 DNA reads TGTGCCAGCAGGGAGGAAAGCACAGATACGCAGTATTTT.

J is TRBJ2-1 and V is TRBV10-3, with 9 nucleotides matching TRBD2. V gave up 3 bases and J gave up 5 bases; unmatched junction bases: 14. CDR3 size: 18 residues. CDR1 is ENHRY, CDR2 SYGVKD, per germline. CDR3 amino acids: CAISDYRGSGSFDNEQFF. In nucleotides, the CDR3 is TGTGCCATCAGTGACTACCGCGGTAGCGGGAGTTTCGACAATGAGCAGTTCTTC.

This chain links TRBV4-1 with TRBJ2-3; D is uncertain. The germline V and J ends were trimmed by 0 bases and 2 bases, with 9 bases remaining between them. The CDR3 has 15 amino acids. CDR1 is MGHRA and CDR2 is YSYEKL in the germline V gene. The CDR3: CASSQDSWYTDTQYF. For the CDR3, the DNA is TGCGCCAGCAGCCAAGACAGTTGGTACACAGATACGCAGTATTTT.

V gene TRBV7-9 combines with J gene TRBJ1-6, with D unclear. The CDR3 extends over 15 amino acids. V was shortened by 1 base and J by 0 bases, with 4 bases between the two germline ends. In germline, CDR1 is SEHNR, CDR2 FQNEAQ (reference sequence). DNA for the CDR3: TGTGCCAGCAGCTTAGATACCTCCTATAATTCACCCCTCCACTTT. It specifies CASSLDTSYNSPLHF.

This clonotype was detected many times. This rearrangement joins TRBV19 to TRBJ1-1; D gene ambiguous. Germline lookup yields CDR1 LNHDA and CDR2 SQIVND (reference sequence). This CDR3 region has 13 residues. V lost 3 bases, J lost 4 bases, and 9 bases lay in between. The CDR3 coding sequence is TGTGCCAGTAGTATTGCGGCCAGCACTGAAGCTTTCTTT. This codes for CASSIAASTEAFF. Looking up the rest from reference TRBV19 and TRBJ1-1 gives the full variable domain: DGGITQSPKYLFRKEGQNVTLSCEQNLNHDAMYWYRQDPGQGLRLIYYSQIVNDFQKGDIAEGYSVSREKKESFPLTVTSAQKNPTAFYLCASSIAASTEAFFGQGTRLTVV.

The rearrangement joins TRBV7-8 to TRBJ2-7, with D tentatively TRBD1 or TRBD2 (5 bases each). The CDR3 is 15 residues long. Germline V gene lookup returns CDR1 SGHVS and CDR2 FQNEAQ. Deletions cut 5 bases from V and 3 bases from J, with 17 bases between. The CDR3 region is CASSGGTGSVYEQYF. CDR3 DNA sequence: TGTGCCAGCAGCGGGGGTACGGGGTCCGTCTACGAGCAGTACTTC.

The chain uses TRBV28 and TRBJ2-1; D may be TRBD1 (6 bases). V gave up 7 bases and J gave up 12 bases, with 13 bases separating them. The germline V gene encodes CDR1 MDHEN and CDR2 SYDVKM. CDR3 length: 11 residues. This CDR3 is CASTSGTRQFF. CDR3 nucleotides: TGTGCCAGCACATCCGGGACACGGCAGTTCTTC.